This TCR beta chain was found in a study of tumor-infiltrating lymphocytes in oesophageal squamous cell carcinoma (dated by TCRdb to 2015 to 2016). This clonotype was detected once. The antigen this receptor binds is unknown. Per-base quality was not reported, and no clone a single base away is much larger than it. One read alone provides weak support. V is trimmed back by 6 bases and J by 5 bases, and the junction contains 5 bases that no gene match accounts for. Its CDR3 holds 15 amino acids, cysteine through phenylalanine. The CDR3 DNA has 45 bases and is translated from base 1. Per the germline V gene, SGHAT is the CDR1 and FQNNGV is the CDR2. The library relied on PCR. The run used an Illumina HiSeq 2000. In-frame beta chains were kept once TCRdb had trimmed the public reads at Q25 with fastp and called clones with MiXCR. Entries that share a CDR3 protein sequence are merged under the most common genes and DNA. The sample profile shows over 15,000 distinct CDR3 sequences; around 50% of them were found once. In total, the top ten clones hold roughly 35% of the sample.

The clonotype originates from a female donor with esophageal squamous cell carcinoma. The sample comprised esophageal tumor tissue. The rearranged chain carries TRBV11-2 and TRBJ2-1; TRBD2 agrees with 12 junctional bases. The CDR3 sequence is CASRGTSGLHNEQFF. The sequence in DNA is TGTGCCAGCAGGGGGACTAGCGGGCTTCACAATGAGCAGTTCTTC. Outside the CDR3, residues come from the reference TRBV11-2 and TRBJ2-1 proteins, so the full variable domain is: EAGVAQSPRYKIIEKRQSVAFWCNPISGHATLYWYQQILGQGPKLLIQFQNNGVVDDSQLPKDRFSAERLKGVDSTLKIQPAKLEDSAVYLCASRGTSGLHNEQFFGPGTRLTVL.